These 32 T cell receptor beta chains share one sample of origin, sequenced in a study of blood T cell repertoires in COVID-19. Using immunoSEQ multiplex PCR, the repertoire was profiled, and TCRdb retains in-frame clones only, with some absent. Among 130,000 to 150,000 clones listed, around 86% were seen once. Sequencing input: peripheral blood. These receptors were collected from a man in his fifties who had recovered from COVID-19.

This CDR3 reads CASSQDLAGGGVDTQYF. The CDR3 DNA sequence: TGCGCCAGCAGCCAAGATCTAGCGGGGGGAGGAGTAGATACGCAGTATTTT. The chain employs TRBV4-3 and TRBJ2-3; 11 nucleotides line up with TRBD2. CDR1 is LGHNA and CDR2 is YSLEER in the germline V gene. After removal of 0 bases from V and 5 bases from J, the junction contained 7 bases not matched to a gene. The CDR3 is 17 residues long.

The chain couples TRBV10-3 to TRBJ1-3; D might be TRBD1 (6 bases). Trimming left V 6 bases short and J 7 bases short, with 22 bases between. The CDR3 covers 16 residues. Germline-derived CDR1 and CDR2 are ENHRY and SYGVKD. The CDR3 loop reads CAISHLGGVKGNTIYF. Here the CDR3 DNA reads TGTGCCATCAGCCACTTAGGGGGGGTAAAGGGGAACACCATATATTTT.

V and J are TRBV3-1 (or the pseudogene TRBV3-2) and TRBJ2-6; D perhaps matches TRBD1 (5 bases). CDR3 length equals 17 residues. Trimming left V 1 base short and J 1 base short, with 11 bases between. CDR1 LGHDT and CDR2 YNNKEL come from the germline V gene (reference sequence). CDR3 residues: CASSQGPQESGANVLTF. CDR3 coding DNA: TGTGCCAGCAGCCAAGGCCCACAGGAATCTGGGGCCAACGTCCTGACTTTC.

The chain has TRBV10-1 and TRBJ2-6; D gene ambiguous. The CDR3 runs 17 residues. V lost 0 bases, J lost 0 bases, and 9 bases lay in between. Germline values: CDR1 WNHNN, CDR2 SYGVQD (reference sequence). The CDR3 nucleotides are TGCGCCAGCAGTGAGTCGACACCTTCCTCTGGGGCCAACGTCCTGACTTTC. Translated: CASSESTPSSGANVLTF.

V gene TRBV7-3 combines with J gene TRBJ1-1; D remains unclear. V shed 5 bases and J shed 1 base, with 8 bases lying between them. Germline CDR1 SGHTA, CDR2 FQGTGA. The CDR3 extends over 13 amino acids. The CDR3 reads CASSTTANTEAFF. The CDR3 bases are TGTGCCAGCAGCACCACAGCGAACACTGAAGCTTTCTTT. The variable domain in full, completed from reference TRBV7-3 and TRBJ1-1, reads GAGVSQTPSNKVTEKGKYVELRCDPISGHTALYWYRQSLGQGPEFLIYFQGTGAADDSGLPNDRFFAVRPEGSVSTLKIQRTERGDSAVYLCASSTTANTEAFFGQGTRLTVV.

The genes are TRBV13 and TRBJ2-1; 16 nucleotides align to TRBD2. Germline lookup yields CDR1 PRHDT and CDR2 FYEKMQ (reference sequence). The CDR3 has 15 amino acids. V shed 4 bases, J shed 10 bases, and the junction held 4 bases outside the gene matches. The CDR3 DNA follows: TGTGCCAGCAGCTACCCGGGACTAGCGGGGGGGGAGCAGTTCTTC. This encodes CASSYPGLAGGEQFF.

The genes are TRBV7-9 and TRBJ2-7, with D possibly TRBD2 on 6 matching bases. Trimming cost V 4 bases and J 5 bases, with 12 bases left between them. The CDR3 is made up of 13 amino acids. Germline lookup yields CDR1 SEHNR and CDR2 FQNEAQ (reference sequence). CDR3 residues: CASSWPSGDEQYF. CDR3 DNA sequence: TGTGCCAGCAGCTGGCCCTCGGGGGACGAGCAGTACTTC.

J is TRBJ2-7 and V is TRBV7-9; maybe TRBD1 (5 bases). V shed 4 bases and J shed 3 bases, with 13 bases lying between them. This CDR3 region has 14 residues. Per the germline V gene, CDR1 is SEHNR and CDR2 is FQNEAQ (reference sequence). CDR3 coding DNA: TGTGCCAGCAGCTCCAGGGTCAGAGACTACGAGCAGTACTTC. The encoded protein is CASSSRVRDYEQYF.

The V call is TRBV19, the J call TRBJ1-3, with D tentatively TRBD1 (5 bases). Germline assignment: CDR1 LNHDA and CDR2 SQIVND (reference sequence). Deletions cut 1 base from V and 9 bases from J, with 13 bases between. The CDR3 runs 14 residues. The CDR3 region is CASSIGGPPGTIYF. DNA of the CDR3: TGTGCCAGTAGTATAGGGGGCCCGCCGGGCACCATATATTTT.

This chain joins TRBV5-5 and TRBJ1-5; D is unclear. Trimming removed 1 base from V and 5 bases from J, with 4 bases in between. CDR3 length: 12 residues. Germline assignment: CDR1 SGHKS and CDR2 YYEKEE (reference sequence). The chain's CDR3 is CASSLRDQPQHF. CDR3 in DNA: TGTGCCAGCAGCTTGAGAGATCAGCCCCAGCATTTT.

The chain uses TRBV19 and TRBJ1-1; 8 bases align to TRBD1. The CDR3 extends over 15 amino acids. V shed 4 bases, J shed 3 bases, and the junction held 7 bases outside the gene matches. The germline V gene encodes CDR1 LNHDA and CDR2 SQIVND (reference sequence). This CDR3 is CASSTLGQEYTEAFF. The CDR3, as DNA: TGTGCCAGTAGTACCTTGGGACAGGAGTACACTGAAGCTTTCTTT. The full variable domain, rest sourced from reference TRBV19 and TRBJ1-1, is DGGITQSPKYLFRKEGQNVTLSCEQNLNHDAMYWYRQDPGQGLRLIYYSQIVNDFQKGDIAEGYSVSREKKESFPLTVTSAQKNPTAFYLCASSTLGQEYTEAFFGQGTRLTVV.

This sequence joins TRBV11-3 and TRBJ1-1; 7 bases are shared with TRBD1. Trimming removed 5 bases from V and 6 bases from J; junction bases left unmatched: 3. The CDR3 loop spans 12 amino acids. Per the germline V gene, CDR1 is SGHNT and CDR2 is YENEEA. The CDR3 bases are TGTGCCAGCAGCGTCGGGACAGCTGAAGCTTTCTTT. Amino acid sequence: CASSVGTAEAFF.

J is TRBJ2-5 and V is TRBV29-1, with TRBD2 matching 9 bases. CDR1 is SQVTM, CDR2 ANQGSEA, per germline. The junction had 17 bases not matched to a gene; V was cut back by 5 bases and J by 7 bases. The CDR3 is 16 amino acids. CDR3: CSVQNRGTSKEGTQYF. Here the CDR3 DNA reads TGCAGCGTTCAGAATAGGGGGACTAGCAAAGAGGGGACCCAGTACTTC.

The chain combines TRBV5-1 with TRBJ2-3; 13 positions match TRBD2. The junction had 6 bases not matched to a gene; V was cut back by 2 bases and J by 6 bases. This CDR3 spans 16 amino acids. CDR1 is SGHRS and CDR2 is YFSETQ in the germline V gene. CDR3 amino acids: CASSLTGTSGADTQYF. In nucleotides, the CDR3 is TGCGCCAGCAGCTTAACCGGGACTAGCGGGGCGGATACGCAGTATTTT.

Details on this clone: This CDR3 is also generated by other DNA sequences in the sample. The chain employs TRBV2 and TRBJ1-6, with 8 bases lining up with TRBD1. V was pared by 1 base and J by 9 bases, with 2 bases of the junction left unmatched. Germline assignment: CDR1 SNHLY and CDR2 FYNNEI. This CDR3 is 14 amino acids long. CDR3 sequence reads: CASSEGTGLSPLHF. The DNA of the CDR3 is TGTGCCAGCAGTGAAGGGACAGGGCTTTCACCCCTCCACTTT. Based on the CDR3 plus reference TRBV2 and TRBJ1-6, the full variable domain is EPEVTQTPSHQVTQMGQEVILRCVPISNHLYFYWYRQILGQKVEFLVSFYNNEISEKSEIFDDQFSVERPDGSNFTLKIRSTKLEDSAMYFCASSEGTGLSPLHFGNGTRLTVT.

This chain connects TRBV5-5 to TRBJ1-5, with D maybe TRBD1 (6 bases). V was shortened by 4 bases and J by 5 bases, with 13 bases between the two germline ends. CDR1 is SGHKS, CDR2 YYEKEE, per germline (reference sequence). The CDR3 spans 14 residues. For the CDR3, the DNA is TGTGCCAGCAGCCCTGTGACAGGAGATCAGCCCCAGCATTTT. This encodes CASSPVTGDQPQHF.

The chain combines TRBV9 with TRBJ1-1, with D possibly TRBD1 on 6 matching bases. The V gene's germline CDR1 is SGDLS and CDR2 YYNGEE. This CDR3 has 15 residues. The V and J ends lost 0 bases and 4 bases respectively, with 13 bases between them. CDR3 in DNA: TGTGCCAGCAGCGTAGGGGGACACCGGAGCACTGAAGCTTTCTTT. Translation gives CASSVGGHRSTEAFF.

The genes are TRBV19 and TRBJ2-7; perhaps TRBD1 as D (7 bases). This CDR3 has 18 amino acids. Between the trimmed V and J ends, which lost 5 bases and 1 base, there was a span of 24 bases. Germline loops: CDR1 LNHDA, CDR2 SQIVND (reference sequence). CDR3 sequence: CASSPRGAGDGASYEQYF. The CDR3 DNA follows: TGTGCCAGTAGTCCCAGGGGGGCAGGGGACGGTGCTTCCTACGAGCAGTACTTC.

The V and J genes are TRBV7-9 and TRBJ2-3; 7 bases are a match to TRBD1. The CDR3 consists of 15 residues. V shed 2 bases, J shed 3 bases, and the junction held 5 bases outside the gene matches. Germline CDR1 reads SEHNR; CDR2 reads FQNEAQ (reference sequence). The CDR3 region is CASSLQGVRTDTQYF. DNA of the CDR3: TGTGCCAGCAGCTTACAGGGGGTCAGGACAGATACGCAGTATTTT.

The chain joins TRBV9 to TRBJ2-5, with 10 bases lining up with TRBD2. The trim removed 4 bases at V and 3 bases at J, leaving 6 bases unmatched. The CDR3 is 15 residues long. Germline values: CDR1 SGDLS, CDR2 YYNGEE. The CDR3 sequence: CASSPGLADEETQYF. The CDR3, as DNA: TGTGCCAGCAGCCCCGGACTAGCGGATGAAGAGACCCAGTACTTC.

This chain uses TRBV12-5 with TRBJ1-1; 10 bases are a match to TRBD1. Germline V gene data show CDR1 as LGHNT and CDR2 as FRNRAP. J lost 2 bases, V lost 5 bases, and 14 bases had no gene match. CDR3 length equals 18 residues. The CDR3 DNA reads TGTGCTAGTGGTCCATATTTCGGGACAGGGGACGCAAACACTGAAGCTTTCTTT. This translates into CASGPYFGTGDANTEAFF.

The chain is built from TRBV6-5 and TRBJ2-7, with 9 bases identical to TRBD1. V shed 8 bases and J 4 bases; nucleotides not matched to a gene: 12. Germline V gene sequence: CDR1 MNHEY, CDR2 SVGAGI. CDR3 length equals 15 residues. Here the CDR3 reads CASGNTGGIFYEQYF. Here the CDR3 DNA reads TGTGCCAGCGGTAATACAGGGGGCATCTTTTACGAGCAGTACTTC.

V usage is TRBV5-1 and J usage is TRBJ2-5, with unresolved D. V was trimmed by 0 bases and J by 0 bases, leaving 12 bases between them. The CDR3 is 16 residues long. The germline V gene has CDR1 SGHRS and CDR2 YFSETQ. The CDR3, as DNA: TGCGCCAGCAGCTTGGGTGACAATCACTACCAAGAGACCCAGTACTTC. The encoded protein is CASSLGDNHYQETQYF. Combining the CDR3 with reference TRBV5-1 and TRBJ2-5 gives the whole variable domain KAGVTQTPRYLIKTRGQQVTLSCSPISGHRSVSWYQQTPGQGLQFLFEYFSETQRNKGNFPGRFSGRQFSNSRSEMNVSTLELGDSALYLCASSLGDNHYQETQYFGPGTRLLVL.

This clone was seen just once. This rearrangement joins TRBV13 to TRBJ2-7; TRBD1 aligns across 8 bases. The CDR3 consists of 15 residues. After removal of 5 bases from V and 2 bases from J, the junction contained 8 bases not matched to a gene. The germline V gene encodes CDR1 PRHDT and CDR2 FYEKMQ (reference sequence). The CDR3 loop is CASSPGQGRTYEQYF. The CDR3, as DNA: TGTGCCAGCAGCCCTGGACAGGGAAGGACCTACGAGCAGTACTTC.

The V call is TRBV10-1, the J call TRBJ1-2, with D hard to call. This CDR3 is built from 16 residues. Germline CDR1 is WNHNN and CDR2 is SYGVQD (reference sequence). V gave up 2 bases and J gave up 3 bases, with 16 bases separating them. CDR3 protein: CASSEEWSGEDYGYTF. The CDR3 DNA sequence: TGCGCCAGCAGTGAGGAATGGAGCGGGGAGGACTATGGCTACACCTTC.

The chain carries TRBV30 and TRBJ2-7, with D maybe TRBD1 (5 bases). The ends were cut back, 2 bases at V and 3 bases at J, with 8 bases in the middle. The CDR3 extends over 12 amino acids. Germline CDR1 and CDR2: GTSNPN and SVGIG (reference sequence). The CDR3 region is CAWSTGNYEQYF. CDR3 bases: TGTGCCTGGAGTACAGGAAACTACGAGCAGTACTTC.

This chain links TRBV6-4 with TRBJ2-2; possible D gene TRBD1, 6 bases. V lost 2 bases and J 6 bases, leaving 10 bases between the germline ends. CDR1 MRHNA and CDR2 SNTAGT come from the germline V gene. The CDR3 length is 14 residues. CDR3: CASSDQGSAGELFF. DNA for the CDR3: TGTGCCAGCAGTGACCAGGGGTCGGCCGGGGAGCTGTTTTTT.

This chain links TRBV27 with TRBJ2-5; 7 positions match TRBD2. With V trimmed by 6 bases and J by 2 bases, 3 bases remained unmatched. The CDR3 is made up of 13 amino acids. The germline V gene encodes CDR1 MNHEY and CDR2 SMNVEV (reference sequence). CDR3 region: CASRSGAQETQYF. The DNA for the CDR3 is TGTGCCAGCAGAAGCGGGGCACAAGAGACCCAGTACTTC.

This clone was seen a handful of times. CDR3 coding DNA: TGTGCCAGTAGTACCCAGGAGGGGCGCGGGAACACTGAAGCTTTCTTT. It yields the protein CASSTQEGRGNTEAFF. The chain employs TRBV19 and TRBJ1-1, with a weak D call TRBD1 (5 bases). CDR3 length equals 16 residues. Germline V gives CDR1 LNHDA, CDR2 SQIVND (reference sequence). V was shortened by 4 bases and J by 1 base, with 16 bases between the two germline ends.

V gene TRBV5-1 combines with J gene TRBJ2-1, with D uncertain. V gave up 0 bases and J gave up 7 bases, with 11 bases separating them. The germline V gene has CDR1 SGHRS and CDR2 YFSETQ. This CDR3 is 14 amino acids long. This CDR3 is CASSLDAYLNEQFF. DNA for the CDR3: TGCGCCAGCAGCTTGGACGCCTACCTTAATGAGCAGTTCTTC.

This clone was picked up one time. The rearrangement uses TRBV5-6 and TRBJ1-1; 10 bases line up with TRBD1. This CDR3 contains 17 residues. V gave up 4 bases and J gave up 1 base; unmatched junction bases: 10. The germline CDR1 and CDR2 sequences are SGHDT and YYEEEE. The CDR3 sequence: CASSGLGGQGKNTEAFF. CDR3 sequence (DNA): TGTGCCAGCAGCGGCCTCGGGGGACAGGGGAAGAACACTGAAGCTTTCTTT.

The V gene is TRBV4-1, the J gene TRBJ2-5, with TRBD2 as a possible D gene (7 bases). CDR3 length: 15 amino acids. The germline V and J ends were trimmed by 2 bases and 5 bases, with 15 bases remaining between them. From germline, CDR1 is MGHRA and CDR2 YSYEKL. The CDR3 reads CASSQKGGGVETQYF. CDR3 DNA sequence: TGCGCCAGCAGCCAAAAGGGCGGGGGCGTGGAGACCCAGTACTTC.